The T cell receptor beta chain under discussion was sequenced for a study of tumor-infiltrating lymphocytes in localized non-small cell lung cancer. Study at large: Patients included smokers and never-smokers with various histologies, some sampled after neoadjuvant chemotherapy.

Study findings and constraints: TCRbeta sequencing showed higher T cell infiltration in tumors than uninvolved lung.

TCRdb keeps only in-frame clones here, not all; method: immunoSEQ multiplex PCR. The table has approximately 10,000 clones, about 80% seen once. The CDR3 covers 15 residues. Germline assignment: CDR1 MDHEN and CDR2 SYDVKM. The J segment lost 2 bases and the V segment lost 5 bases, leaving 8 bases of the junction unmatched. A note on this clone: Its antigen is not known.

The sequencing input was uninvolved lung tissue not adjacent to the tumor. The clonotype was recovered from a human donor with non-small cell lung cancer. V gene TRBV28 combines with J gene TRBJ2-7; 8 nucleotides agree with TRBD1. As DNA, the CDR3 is TGTGCCAGCAGTCCCCGGGACAGGCAACCCTACGAGCAGTACTTC. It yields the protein CASSPRDRQPYEQYF.